The rows below give T cell receptor beta chains drawn from one sample of a study of OX40 agonist ivuxolimab in advanced cancers. The method was immunoSEQ multiplex PCR; TCRdb's version includes in-frame clones alone and lacks a portion of them. This table has about 110,000 clones, 90% appearing once. This material consisted of CD4+ or CD8+ T cells sorted from blood, taken in a trial of the OX40 agonist ivuxolimab. The receptors were gathered from an adult with an advanced solid tumor such as melanoma, head and neck, liver or kidney cancer. Both conserved end residues are part of each CDR3. D genes are given only for firm matches. Clone sizes are given selectively: once, few, many, or a class where the clone is expanded.

J gene: TRBJ2-5
clone size: .
V gene: TRBV28
D gene: .
CDR3 protein: CASSLGGRDQETQYF
CDR3 DNA: TGTGCCAGCAGTTTAGGGGGGCGCGATCAAGAGACCCAGTACTTC

J gene: TRBJ2-1
clone size: .
V gene: TRBV19
D gene: TRBD2
CDR3 protein: CASRGSGAYNEQFF
CDR3 DNA: TGTGCCAGTAGGGGTAGCGGGGCATACAATGAGCAGTTCTTC

J gene: TRBJ2-7
clone size: .
V gene: TRBV28
D gene: TRBD2
CDR3 protein: CASSSSAGGSLHEQYF
CDR3 DNA: TGTGCCAGCAGTTCCTCCGCGGGGGGTTCTTTGCACGAGCAGTACTTC

J gene: TRBJ2-5
clone size: .
V gene: TRBV7-8
D gene: .
CDR3 protein: CASSLVGGAGGETQYF
CDR3 DNA: TGTGCCAGCAGCTTAGTCGGTGGGGCCGGAGGAGAGACCCAGTACTTC

J gene: TRBJ2-2
clone size: .
V gene: TRBV6-5
D gene: .
CDR3 protein: CASSYSMSNTGELFF
CDR3 DNA: TGTGCCAGCAGTTACTCGATGTCGAACACCGGGGAGCTGTTTTTT

J gene: TRBJ2-5
clone size: .
V gene: TRBV6-5
D gene: .
CDR3 protein: CASSPGGGGQETQYF
CDR3 DNA: TGTGCCAGCAGTCCCGGGGGAGGGGGCCAGGAGACCCAGTACTTC

J gene: TRBJ2-1
clone size: few
V gene: TRBV28
D gene: .
CDR3 protein: CASGRQDDNEQFF
CDR3 DNA: TGTGCCAGCGGAAGACAGGATGACAATGAGCAGTTCTTC

J gene: TRBJ1-2
clone size: .
V gene: TRBV5-1
D gene: .
CDR3 protein: CASSGTTNEVGYTF
CDR3 DNA: TGCGCCAGCTCAGGGACAACTAACGAGGTGGGCTACACCTTC

J gene: TRBJ2-2
clone size: .
V gene: TRBV11-3
D gene: .
CDR3 protein: CASSRQYTGELFF
CDR3 DNA: TGTGCCAGCAGTCGACAGTACACCGGGGAGCTGTTTTTT

J gene: TRBJ2-3
clone size: .
V gene: TRBV28
D gene: TRBD1
CDR3 protein: CASTSRGTGVADTQYF
CDR3 DNA: TGTGCCAGCACTTCACGCGGGACAGGGGTAGCAGATACGCAGTATTTT

J gene: TRBJ2-5
clone size: .
V gene: TRBV15
D gene: .
CDR3 protein: CATSRDSTAQETQYF
CDR3 DNA: TGTGCCACCAGCAGAGATAGCACAGCTCAAGAGACCCAGTACTTC

J gene: TRBJ2-1
clone size: .
V gene: TRBV11-1
D gene: TRBD2
CDR3 protein: CASSLGAGAYNEQFF
CDR3 DNA: TGTGCCAGCAGCTTGGGAGCGGGAGCCTACAATGAGCAGTTCTTC

J gene: TRBJ2-3
clone size: .
V gene: TRBV6-1
D gene: TRBD2
CDR3 protein: CASSDGGGTDTQYF
CDR3 DNA: TGTGCCAGCAGTGACGGGGGGGGCACAGATACGCAGTATTTT

J gene: TRBJ1-2
clone size: .
V gene: TRBV28
D gene: TRBD1
CDR3 protein: CASTGQGWGYGYTF
CDR3 DNA: TGTGCCAGCACCGGACAGGGATGGGGCTATGGCTACACCTTC

J gene: TRBJ1-4
clone size: once
V gene: TRBV27
D gene: TRBD1
CDR3 protein: CASRPPIRGRNEKLFF
CDR3 DNA: TGTGCCAGCAGGCCGCCGATTAGGGGGCGGAATGAAAAACTGTTTTTT

J gene: TRBJ2-5
clone size: .
V gene: TRBV4-1
D gene: .
CDR3 protein: CASSQGPGILQETQYF
CDR3 DNA: TGCGCCAGCAGCCAAGGCCCCGGGATCCTCCAAGAGACCCAGTACTTC

J gene: TRBJ2-3
clone size: .
V gene: TRBV7-9
D gene: .
CDR3 protein: CASSSWTESAQYF
CDR3 DNA: TGTGCCAGCAGCTCCTGGACGGAATCAGCTCAGTATTTT

J gene: TRBJ2-5
clone size: .
V gene: TRBV7-7
D gene: .
CDR3 protein: CASSLGGGGETQYF
CDR3 DNA: TGTGCTAGCAGCTTAGGAGGGGGCGGGGAGACCCAGTACTTC

J gene: TRBJ1-1
clone size: .
V gene: TRBV5-8
D gene: .
CDR3 protein: CASSLGGGMNTEAFF
CDR3 DNA: TGTGCCAGCAGCTTGGGAGGAGGGATGAACACTGAAGCTTTCTTT

J gene: TRBJ1-5
clone size: .
V gene: TRBV18
D gene: TRBD1
CDR3 protein: CASSPRGQGDQPQHF
CDR3 DNA: TGTGCCAGCTCACCAAGGGGACAGGGAGATCAGCCCCAGCATTTT

J gene: TRBJ1-3
clone size: .
V gene: TRBV30
D gene: .
CDR3 protein: CAWIGIAGNTIYF
CDR3 DNA: TGTGCCTGGATAGGCATTGCTGGAAACACCATATATTTT

J gene: TRBJ2-7
clone size: .
V gene: TRBV28
D gene: .
CDR3 protein: CASRDGAYEQYF
CDR3 DNA: TGTGCCAGCAGGGACGGAGCCTACGAGCAGTACTTC

J gene: TRBJ2-7
clone size: .
V gene: TRBV19
D gene: .
CDR3 protein: CASSMWAGSSYEQYF
CDR3 DNA: TGTGCCAGTAGTATGTGGGCAGGGAGTTCGTACGAGCAGTACTTC

J gene: TRBJ1-2
clone size: .
V gene: TRBV10-3
D gene: .
CDR3 protein: CAISASGARDYGYTF
CDR3 DNA: TGTGCCATCAGTGCTTCGGGGGCGCGGGACTATGGCTACACCTTC

J gene: TRBJ2-3
clone size: .
V gene: TRBV14
D gene: .
CDR3 protein: CASSQVLVSGLTDTQYF
CDR3 DNA: TGTGCCAGCAGCCAAGTCTTGGTTAGCGGCCTCACAGATACGCAGTATTTT

J gene: TRBJ1-3
clone size: .
V gene: TRBV28
D gene: TRBD1
CDR3 protein: CASSAETGGSGNTIYF
CDR3 DNA: TGTGCCAGCAGTGCCGAGACAGGGGGCAGTGGAAACACCATATATTTT

J gene: TRBJ2-3
clone size: .
V gene: TRBV6-5
D gene: .
CDR3 protein: CASSRQPYSTDTQYF
CDR3 DNA: TGTGCCAGCTCGCGACAGCCCTATAGCACAGATACGCAGTATTTT

J gene: TRBJ1-4
clone size: .
V gene: TRBV5-1
D gene: .
CDR3 protein: CASSLAAYPTNEKLFF
CDR3 DNA: TGCGCCAGCAGCTTGGCAGCGTATCCAACTAATGAAAAACTGTTTTTT

J gene: TRBJ1-3
clone size: few
V gene: TRBV6-1
D gene: TRBD1
CDR3 protein: CASSEALWTGTGNTIYF
CDR3 DNA: TGTGCCAGCAGTGAAGCGCTTTGGACAGGGACTGGAAACACCATATATTTT

J gene: TRBJ1-2
clone size: .
V gene: TRBV28
D gene: TRBD1
CDR3 protein: CASSSQGANNYGYTF
CDR3 DNA: TGTGCCAGCAGTTCCCAGGGGGCGAATAACTATGGCTACACCTTC

J gene: TRBJ2-5
clone size: .
V gene: TRBV11-2
D gene: TRBD1
CDR3 protein: CASSVQTGGAGETQYF
CDR3 DNA: TGTGCCAGCAGCGTCCAAACAGGGGGCGCCGGGGAGACCCAGTACTTC

J gene: TRBJ1-1
clone size: .
V gene: TRBV2
D gene: .
CDR3 protein: CASRQEGMNTEAFF
CDR3 DNA: TGTGCCAGTCGACAGGAGGGGATGAACACTGAAGCTTTCTTT

J gene: TRBJ2-3
clone size: once
V gene: TRBV5-4
D gene: .
CDR3 protein: CASRRGLLADTQYF
CDR3 DNA: TGTGCCAGCAGGCGGGGACTCCTAGCAGATACGCAGTATTTT

J gene: TRBJ2-5
clone size: .
V gene: TRBV18
D gene: TRBD1
CDR3 protein: CASSSLGTGQETQYF
CDR3 DNA: TGTGCCAGCTCATCGCTCGGGACAGGTCAAGAGACCCAGTACTTC

J gene: TRBJ2-5
clone size: .
V gene: TRBV6-6
D gene: .
CDR3 protein: CASSYGRRETQYF
CDR3 DNA: TGTGCCAGCAGTTACGGGAGGAGAGAGACCCAGTACTTC